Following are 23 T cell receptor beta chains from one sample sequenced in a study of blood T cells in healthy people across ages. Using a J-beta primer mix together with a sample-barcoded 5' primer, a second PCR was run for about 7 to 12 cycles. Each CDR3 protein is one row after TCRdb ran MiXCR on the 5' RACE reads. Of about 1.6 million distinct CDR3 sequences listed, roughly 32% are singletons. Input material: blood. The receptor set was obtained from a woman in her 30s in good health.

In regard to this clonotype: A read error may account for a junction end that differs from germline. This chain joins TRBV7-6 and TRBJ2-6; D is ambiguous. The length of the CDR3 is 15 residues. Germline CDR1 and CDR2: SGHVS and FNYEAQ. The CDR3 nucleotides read TGTGCCGGCAGCCCCATCCCGTCTGGGGCCAACGTCCTGACTTTC. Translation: CAGSPIPSGANVLTF.

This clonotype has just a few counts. The CDR3 is CSAPWRGAHYSGANVLTF. CDR3 nucleotide sequence: TGCAGTGCCCCCTGGCGGGGGGCGCATTACTCTGGGGCCAACGTCCTGACTTTC. The V gene is TRBV20-1, the J gene TRBJ2-6, with 8 bases lining up with TRBD2. With V trimmed by 6 bases and J by 0 bases, 13 bases remained unmatched. The germline V gene has CDR1 DFQATT and CDR2 SNEGSKA (reference sequence). This CDR3 region has 18 residues.

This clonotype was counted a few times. The CDR3 region is CASSEQLGAKNIQYF. CDR3 sequence (DNA): TGTGCCAGCAGTGAACAACTGGGAGCCAAAAACATTCAGTACTTC. The V gene is TRBV6-1, the J gene TRBJ2-4, with unresolved D. The germline V gene encodes CDR1 MNHNS and CDR2 SASEGT. V lost 2 bases and J 0 bases, leaving 8 bases between the germline ends. The CDR3 covers 15 residues.

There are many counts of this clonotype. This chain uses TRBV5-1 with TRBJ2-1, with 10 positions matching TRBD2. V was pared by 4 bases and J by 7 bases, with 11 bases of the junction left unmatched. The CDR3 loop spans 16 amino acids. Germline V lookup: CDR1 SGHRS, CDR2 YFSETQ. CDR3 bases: TGCGCCAGCAGCCCTCTAACTAGCGGGGAAGGGAATGAGCAGTTCTTC. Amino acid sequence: CASSPLTSGEGNEQFF.

CDR3 nucleotides: TGTGCCAGCAGCCTCGGGAAGCGGGGGGGCGATGAGCAGTTCTTC. Residues: CASSLGKRGGDEQFF. The chain employs TRBV7-3 and TRBJ2-1; 10 bases match TRBD2. With V trimmed by 5 bases and J by 8 bases, 9 bases remained unmatched. The CDR3 is 15 residues long. Looked up from germline, CDR1 is SGHTA and CDR2 is FQGTGA. The whole variable domain, filled in from reference TRBV7-3 and TRBJ2-1, reads GAGVSQTPSNKVTEKGKYVELRCDPISGHTALYWYRQSLGQGPEFLIYFQGTGAADDSGLPNDRFFAVRPEGSVSTLKIQRTERGDSAVYLCASSLGKRGGDEQFFGPGTRLTVL.

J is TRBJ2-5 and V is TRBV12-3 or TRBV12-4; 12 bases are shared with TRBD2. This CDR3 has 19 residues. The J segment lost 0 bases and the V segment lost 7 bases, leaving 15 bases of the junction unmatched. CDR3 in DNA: TGTGCCAGCACCACAGATCTAGCGGGGGGGAGCACGTACCAAGAGACCCAGTACTTC. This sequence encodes CASTTDLAGGSTYQETQYF.

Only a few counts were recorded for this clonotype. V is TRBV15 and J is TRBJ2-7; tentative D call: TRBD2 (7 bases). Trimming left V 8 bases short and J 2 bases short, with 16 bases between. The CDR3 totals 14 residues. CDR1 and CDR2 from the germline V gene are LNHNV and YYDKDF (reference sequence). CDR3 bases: TGTGCCACCGGAGGGGGGGGCCGGACCTACGAGCAGTACTTC. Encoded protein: CATGGGGRTYEQYF.

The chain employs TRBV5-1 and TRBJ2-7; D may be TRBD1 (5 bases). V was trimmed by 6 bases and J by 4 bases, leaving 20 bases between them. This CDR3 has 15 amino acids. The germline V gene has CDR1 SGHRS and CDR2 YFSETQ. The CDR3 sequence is CASTPDRREGYEQYF. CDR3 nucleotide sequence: TGCGCCAGCACCCCTGACCGCAGGGAAGGGTACGAGCAGTACTTC.

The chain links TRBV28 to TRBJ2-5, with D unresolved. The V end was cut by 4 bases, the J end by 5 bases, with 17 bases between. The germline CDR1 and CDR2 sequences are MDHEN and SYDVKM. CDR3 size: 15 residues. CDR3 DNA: TGTGCCAGCAGTTCTCTTCACTCTAATGGGGAGACCCAGTACTTC. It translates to CASSSLHSNGETQYF.

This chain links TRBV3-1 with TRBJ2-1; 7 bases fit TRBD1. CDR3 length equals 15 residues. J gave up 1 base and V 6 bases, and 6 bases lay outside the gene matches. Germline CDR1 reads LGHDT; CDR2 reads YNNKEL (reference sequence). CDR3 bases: TGTGCCAGCAGTTCCCGGGACAGATCCTACAATGAGCAGTTCTTC. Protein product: CASSSRDRSYNEQFF.

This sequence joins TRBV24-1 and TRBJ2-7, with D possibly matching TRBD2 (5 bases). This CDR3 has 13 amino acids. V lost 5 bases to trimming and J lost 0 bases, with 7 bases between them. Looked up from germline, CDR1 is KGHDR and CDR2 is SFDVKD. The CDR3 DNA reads TGTGCCACCAGTGCTGCGGGCTCCTACGAGCAGTACTTC. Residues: CATSAAGSYEQYF.

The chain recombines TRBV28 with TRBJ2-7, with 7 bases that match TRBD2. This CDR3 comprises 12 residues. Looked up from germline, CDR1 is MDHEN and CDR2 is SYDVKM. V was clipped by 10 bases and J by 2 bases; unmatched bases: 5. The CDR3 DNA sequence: TGTGCCATGTCTAGCGGACCCTACGAGCAGTACTTC. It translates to CAMSSGPYEQYF.

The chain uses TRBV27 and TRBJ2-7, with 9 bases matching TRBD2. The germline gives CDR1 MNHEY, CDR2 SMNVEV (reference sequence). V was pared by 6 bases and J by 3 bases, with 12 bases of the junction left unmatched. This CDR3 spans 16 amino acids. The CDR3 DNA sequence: TGTGCCAGCAGAAGAACCGCGGGGGGGTCCCTCTACGAGCAGTACTTC. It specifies CASRRTAGGSLYEQYF.

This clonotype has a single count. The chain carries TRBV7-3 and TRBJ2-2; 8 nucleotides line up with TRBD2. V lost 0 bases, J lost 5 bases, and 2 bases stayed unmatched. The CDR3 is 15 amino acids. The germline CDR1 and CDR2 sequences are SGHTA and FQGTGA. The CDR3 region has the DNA TGTGCCAGCAGCTTAACGGGACTAGAGACCGGGGAGCTGTTTTTT. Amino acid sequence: CASSLTGLETGELFF.

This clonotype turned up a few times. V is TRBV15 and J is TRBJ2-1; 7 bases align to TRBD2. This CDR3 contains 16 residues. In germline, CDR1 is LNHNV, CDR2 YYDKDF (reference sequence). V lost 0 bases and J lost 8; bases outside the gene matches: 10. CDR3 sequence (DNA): TGTGCCACCAGCAGAGATAATGGCGGGAGTGTCCATGAGCAGTTCTTC. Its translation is CATSRDNGGSVHEQFF.

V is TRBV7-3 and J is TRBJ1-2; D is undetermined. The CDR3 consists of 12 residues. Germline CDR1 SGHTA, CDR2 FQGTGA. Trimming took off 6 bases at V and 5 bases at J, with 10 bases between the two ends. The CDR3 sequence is CASRTGLYGYTF. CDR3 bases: TGTGCCAGCAGAACCGGGCTTTATGGCTACACCTTC.

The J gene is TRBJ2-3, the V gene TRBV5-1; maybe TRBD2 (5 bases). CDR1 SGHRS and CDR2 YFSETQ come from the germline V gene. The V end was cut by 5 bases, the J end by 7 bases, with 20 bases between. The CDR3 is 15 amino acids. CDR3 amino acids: CASSPPGRGSYTQYF. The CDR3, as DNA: TGCGCCAGCAGTCCGCCGGGCCGCGGGTCTTATACGCAGTATTTT.

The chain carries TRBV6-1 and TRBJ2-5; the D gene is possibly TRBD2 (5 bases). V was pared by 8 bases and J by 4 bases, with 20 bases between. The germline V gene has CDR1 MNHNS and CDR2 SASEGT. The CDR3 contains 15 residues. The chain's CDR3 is CASCSLRDDPETQYF. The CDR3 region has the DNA TGTGCCAGCTGCTCCTTGAGGGATGACCCAGAGACCCAGTACTTC.

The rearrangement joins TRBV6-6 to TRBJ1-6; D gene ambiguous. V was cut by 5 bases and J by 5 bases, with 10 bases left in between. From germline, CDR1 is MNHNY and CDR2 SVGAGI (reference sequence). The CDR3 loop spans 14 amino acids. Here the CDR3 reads CASSVLEDNSPLHF. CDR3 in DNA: TGTGCCAGCAGTGTACTCGAAGATAATTCACCCCTCCACTTT.

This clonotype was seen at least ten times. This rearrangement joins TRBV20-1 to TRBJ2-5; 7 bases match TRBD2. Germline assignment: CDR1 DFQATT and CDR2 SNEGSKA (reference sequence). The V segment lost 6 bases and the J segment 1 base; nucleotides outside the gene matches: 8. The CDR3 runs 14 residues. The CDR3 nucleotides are TGCAGTGCCCAGAGGGCTAGCGGCCAAGAGACCCAGTACTTC. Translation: CSAQRASGQETQYF.

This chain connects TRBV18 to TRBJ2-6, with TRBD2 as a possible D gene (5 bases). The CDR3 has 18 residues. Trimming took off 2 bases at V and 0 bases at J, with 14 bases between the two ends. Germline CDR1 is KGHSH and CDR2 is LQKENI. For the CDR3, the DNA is TGTGCCAGCTCACCAAAAAGGACGGGGAGCTCTGGGGCCAACGTCCTGACTTTC. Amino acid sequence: CASSPKRTGSSGANVLTF.

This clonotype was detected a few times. CDR3 nucleotides: TGCGCCAGCAGCCAAGATGAGGGCGGGAGGATGTTGGGGGCCAACGTCCTGACTTTC. Residues: CASSQDEGGRMLGANVLTF. V usage is TRBV4-1 and J usage is TRBJ2-6, with 8 bases that match TRBD2. This CDR3 contains 19 residues. Trimming removed 0 bases from V and 4 bases from J; junction bases left unmatched: 11. Germline values: CDR1 MGHRA, CDR2 YSYEKL.

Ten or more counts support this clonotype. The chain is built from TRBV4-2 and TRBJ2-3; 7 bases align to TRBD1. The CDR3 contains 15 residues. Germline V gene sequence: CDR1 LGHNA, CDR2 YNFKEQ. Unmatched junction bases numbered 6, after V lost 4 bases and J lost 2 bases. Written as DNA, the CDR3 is TGTGCCAGCAGCCCCTCAGGGGGTTTCACAGATACGCAGTATTTT. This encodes CASSPSGGFTDTQYF.